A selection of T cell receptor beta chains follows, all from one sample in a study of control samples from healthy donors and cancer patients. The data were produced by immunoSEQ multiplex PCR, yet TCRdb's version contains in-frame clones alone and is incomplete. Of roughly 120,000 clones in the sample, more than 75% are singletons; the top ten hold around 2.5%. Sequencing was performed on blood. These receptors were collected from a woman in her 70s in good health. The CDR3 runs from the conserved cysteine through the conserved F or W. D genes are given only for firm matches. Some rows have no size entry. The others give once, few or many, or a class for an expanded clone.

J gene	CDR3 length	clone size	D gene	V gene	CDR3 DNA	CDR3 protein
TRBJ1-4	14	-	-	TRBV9	TGTGCCAGCAGCGTAGACGGATTTAATGAAAAACTGTTTTTT	CASSVDGFNEKLFF
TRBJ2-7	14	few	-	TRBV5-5	TGTGCCAGCAGCTCCGGGACTTCCAACGACGAGCAGTACTTC	CASSSGTSNDEQYF
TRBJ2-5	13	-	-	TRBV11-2	TGTGCCAGCAGCTTAGCTTCCGCAGAGACCCAGTACTTC	CASSLASAETQYF
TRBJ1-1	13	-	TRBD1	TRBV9	TGTGCCAGCAGCGTGACACAGGGGACTGAAGCTTTCTTT	CASSVTQGTEAFF
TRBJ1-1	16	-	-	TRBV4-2	TGTGCCAGCAGCCAAGATCGGGCACGTCTGAACACTGAAGCTTTCTTT	CASSQDRARLNTEAFF
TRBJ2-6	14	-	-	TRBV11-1	TGTGCCAGCAGTTTAGGGGATGGGGCCAACGTCCTGACTTTC	CASSLGDGANVLTF
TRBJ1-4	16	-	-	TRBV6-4	TGTGCCAGCAGTGACTCGTTGAGGGCAACTAATGAAAAACTGTTTTTT	CASSDSLRATNEKLFF
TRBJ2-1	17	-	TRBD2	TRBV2	TGTGCCAGCAGTGACCCCGGGGGTACTAGCGGGGGGATAGAGCAGTTCTTC	CASSDPGGTSGGIEQFF
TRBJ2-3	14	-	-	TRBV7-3	TGTGCCAGCAGCTTATTGCAGGGACTAGATACGCAGTATTTT	CASSLLQGLDTQYF
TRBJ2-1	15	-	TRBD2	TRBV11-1	TGTGCCAGCAGCTTAGGGCGGGGGGTCCTAAATGAGCAGTTCTTC	CASSLGRGVLNEQFF
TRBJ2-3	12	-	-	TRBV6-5	TGTGCCAGCAGATTCTGGGAAGATACGCAGTATTTT	CASRFWEDTQYF
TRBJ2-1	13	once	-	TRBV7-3	TGTGCCAGCAGCCTTCGCCAGGGTGATGAGCAGTTCTTC	CASSLRQGDEQFF
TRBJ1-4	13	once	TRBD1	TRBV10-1	TGCGCCAGCAGTCCGGGACAGGGCGAAAAACTGTTTTTT	CASSPGQGEKLFF
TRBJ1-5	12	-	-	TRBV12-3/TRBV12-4	TGTGCCAGCACCGGAGGGGGACAGCCCCAGCATTTT	CASTGGGQPQHF
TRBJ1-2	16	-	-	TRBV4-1	TGCGCCAGCAGCCAAGAGGCCAATCCCCCTAACTATGGCTACACCTTC	CASSQEANPPNYGYTF
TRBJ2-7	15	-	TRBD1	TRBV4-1	TGCGCCAGCAGCCCCCGGGACAGTAACTCCTACGAGCAGTACTTC	CASSPRDSNSYEQYF
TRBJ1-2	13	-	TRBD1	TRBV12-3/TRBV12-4	TGTGCCAGCAGCCGGGACAGGTGGGATGGCTACACCTTC	CASSRDRWDGYTF
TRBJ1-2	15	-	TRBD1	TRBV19	TGTGCCAGTACCTCGAACCTCGCAGGGGGCCATGGCTACACCTTC	CASTSNLAGGHGYTF
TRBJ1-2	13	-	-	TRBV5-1	TGCGCCAGCAGCTTCTCGGGAGTCGATGGCTACACCTTC	CASSFSGVDGYTF
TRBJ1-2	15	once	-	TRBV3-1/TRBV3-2	TGTGCCAGCAGCCCCTCCGGCAATTGGGGCTATGGCTACACCTTC	CASSPSGNWGYGYTF
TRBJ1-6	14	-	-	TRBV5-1	TGCGCCAGCAGGGCTGGACTTCAGAATTCACCCCTCCACTTT	CASRAGLQNSPLHF
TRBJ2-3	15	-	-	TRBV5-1	TGCGCCAGCAGCCCCGCGGGGCGTACAACAGATACGCAGTATTTT	CASSPAGRTTDTQYF
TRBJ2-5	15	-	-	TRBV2	TGTGCCAGCAGCGCCACGACTACCCGGGGAGAGACCCAGTACTTC	CASSATTTRGETQYF
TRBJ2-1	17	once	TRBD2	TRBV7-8	TGTGCCAGCAGCTTAAGTTCCAGCGGGGGGACCTACAATGAGCAGTTCTTC	CASSLSSSGGTYNEQFF
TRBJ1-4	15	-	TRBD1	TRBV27	TGTGCCAGCAGTTTGATCAGGGGGCTCAATGAAAAACTGTTTTTT	CASSLIRGLNEKLFF
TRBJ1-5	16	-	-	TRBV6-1	TGTGCCAGCAGTGAAGATTTCCGGGACTACGACCAGCCCCAGCATTTT	CASSEDFRDYDQPQHF
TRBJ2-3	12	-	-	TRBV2	TGTGCCAGCAGTGCAACAACAGATACGCAGTATTTT	CASSATTDTQYF
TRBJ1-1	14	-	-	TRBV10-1	TGCGCCAGCAGCCCCGACCCGGGGGGCACTGAAGCTTTCTTT	CASSPDPGGTEAFF
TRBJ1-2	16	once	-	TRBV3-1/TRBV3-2	TGTGCCAGCAGCCCCCGGGACACTGAGACCGTATATGGCTACACCTTC	CASSPRDTETVYGYTF
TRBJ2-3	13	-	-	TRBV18	TGTGCCAGCTCATCCGGGGGCACAGATACGCAGTATTTT	CASSSGGTDTQYF
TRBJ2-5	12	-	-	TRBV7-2	TGTGCCAGCAGCATGTACCAAGAGACCCAGTACTTC	CASSMYQETQYF
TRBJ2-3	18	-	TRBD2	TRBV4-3	TGCGCCAGCAGCCAAGTTAACCTAGCGGGGGGGCGACCAGATACGCAGTATTTT	CASSQVNLAGGRPDTQYF
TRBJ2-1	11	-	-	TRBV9	TGTGCCAGCAGCGTTGCGGGTGAGCAGTTCTTC	CASSVAGEQFF
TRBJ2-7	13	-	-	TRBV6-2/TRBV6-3	TGTGCCAGCAGTCAACAGGGTACCTACGAGCAGTACTTC	CASSQQGTYEQYF
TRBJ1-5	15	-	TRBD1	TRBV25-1	TGTGCCAGCAGTCCGGGACAGTTGAGCAATCAGCCCCAGCATTTT	CASSPGQLSNQPQHF
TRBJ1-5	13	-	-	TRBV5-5	TGTGCCAGCAGCTTGGGGGAGAATCAGCCCCAGCATTTT	CASSLGENQPQHF
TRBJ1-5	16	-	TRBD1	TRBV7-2	TGTGCCAGCAGCGAGGGACAGGGCTATAGCAATCAGCCCCAGCATTTT	CASSEGQGYSNQPQHF
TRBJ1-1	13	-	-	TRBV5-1	TGCGCCAGCAGCGATCCGGGGAACACTGAAGCTTTCTTT	CASSDPGNTEAFF
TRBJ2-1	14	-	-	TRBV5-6	TGTGCCAGCAGCTTGTCGGGGGTAAACAATGAGCAGTTCTTC	CASSLSGVNNEQFF
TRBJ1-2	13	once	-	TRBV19	TGTGCCAGTAGTATGCCGGGGGCGAATGGCTACACCTTC	CASSMPGANGYTF